This is a list of T cell receptor beta chains from one sample in a study of PD-L1 blockade in urothelial cancer. The repertoire was sequenced with immunoSEQ multiplex PCR; TCRdb's copy has only in-frame clones and lacks some. The sample holds 80,000 to 90,000 clones, over 75% seen once. Sequencing was performed on PBMCs, taken around atezolizumab (anti-PD-L1) treatment. These receptors all come from a man aged 60-69 years with urothelial cancer. Each CDR3 is given with its conserved first and last residue. The D gene is left open where the match is weak. Clone size is stated in some rows and not others, as once, few, many or a class when expanded.

size: once
V: TRBV6-1
D: NA
length: 20
J: TRBJ2-1
CDR3: CASSEEVLGQILSSYNEQFF
DNA: TGTGCCAGCAGTGAAGAGGTTTTGGGGCAGATACTGAGCTCCTACAATGAGCAGTTCTTC

size: NA
V: TRBV5-5
D: TRBD1
length: 15
J: TRBJ2-7
CDR3: CASSDRDRGGYEQYF
DNA: TGTGCCAGCAGCGACCGGGACAGGGGAGGTTACGAGCAGTACTTC

size: NA
V: TRBV5-1
D: NA
length: 13
J: TRBJ1-4
CDR3: CASSRERNEKLFF
DNA: TGCGCCAGCAGCCGGGAACGGAATGAAAAACTGTTTTTT

size: few
V: TRBV6-1
D: NA
length: 15
J: TRBJ1-5
CDR3: CASSELGWGGQPQHF
DNA: TGTGCCAGCAGTGAATTGGGATGGGGGGGGCAGCCCCAGCATTTT

size: NA
V: TRBV6-1
D: NA
length: 14
J: TRBJ1-5
CDR3: CASSGLGGNQPQHF
DNA: TGTGCCAGCAGCGGCCTCGGGGGCAATCAGCCCCAGCATTTT

size: NA
V: TRBV6-1
D: TRBD1
length: 16
J: TRBJ2-7
CDR3: CASSEAGTGSSYEQYF
DNA: TGTGCCAGCAGCGAAGCCGGGACAGGAAGCTCCTACGAGCAGTACTTC

size: few
V: TRBV19
D: TRBD1
length: 15
J: TRBJ1-5
CDR3: CASSIRGQGSQPQHF
DNA: TGTGCCAGTAGTATAAGGGGACAGGGGAGTCAGCCCCAGCATTTT

size: NA
V: TRBV6-5
D: NA
length: 14
J: TRBJ2-5
CDR3: CASSSGQRQETQYF
DNA: TGTGCCAGCAGTTCTGGACAGCGCCAAGAGACCCAGTACTTC

size: NA
V: TRBV5-6
D: NA
length: 15
J: TRBJ2-1
CDR3: CASTLSQQPYGEQFF
DNA: TGTGCCAGCACCCTATCCCAACAGCCCTACGGTGAGCAGTTCTTC

size: NA
V: TRBV7-9
D: TRBD2
length: 18
J: TRBJ2-2
CDR3: CASIRSMGTSGSTGELFF
DNA: TGTGCCAGCATACGTTCAATGGGGACTAGCGGGAGCACCGGGGAGCTGTTTTTT

size: NA
V: TRBV14
D: TRBD1
length: 15
J: TRBJ2-7
CDR3: CASSLRTGGPYEQYF
DNA: TGTGCCAGCAGCCTTAGGACAGGGGGTCCGTACGAGCAGTACTTC

size: NA
V: TRBV6-1
D: TRBD1
length: 17
J: TRBJ2-4
CDR3: CASSDDRAGTGRNIQYF
DNA: TGTGCCAGCAGTGACGACAGGGCCGGGACAGGGAGGAACATTCAGTACTTC

size: once
V: TRBV5-8
D: NA
length: 15
J: TRBJ1-4
CDR3: CASSSQRRGSGKLFF
DNA: TGTGCCAGCAGCTCCCAAAGACGGGGAAGTGGAAAACTGTTTTTT

size: few
V: TRBV30
D: NA
length: 14
J: TRBJ1-1
CDR3: CAWSVMTDNTEAFF
DNA: TGTGCCTGGAGTGTTATGACAGATAACACTGAAGCTTTCTTT

size: NA
V: TRBV5-8
D: NA
length: 17
J: TRBJ1-5
CDR3: CASQRGANMYSNQPQHF
DNA: TGTGCCAGCCAACGGGGGGCAAACATGTATAGCAATCAGCCCCAGCATTTT

size: few
V: TRBV2
D: TRBD2
length: 14
J: TRBJ2-3
CDR3: CASRLAGGIDTQYF
DNA: TGTGCCAGCCGACTAGCGGGAGGAATAGATACGCAGTATTTT

size: few
V: TRBV6-1
D: TRBD2
length: 12
J: TRBJ2-1
CDR3: CASRFVAGHSFF
DNA: TGTGCCAGCAGATTCGTAGCGGGACACTCGTTCTTC

size: NA
V: TRBV15
D: NA
length: 13
J: TRBJ1-1
CDR3: CATSRDQGSEAFF
DNA: TGTGCCACCAGCAGAGATCAGGGCTCTGAAGCTTTCTTT

size: NA
V: TRBV5-4
D: TRBD1
length: 16
J: TRBJ2-1
CDR3: CASSLRAGGLGNEQFF
DNA: TGTGCCAGCAGCTTGCGGGCAGGGGGCCTCGGTAATGAGCAGTTCTTC

size: NA
V: TRBV7-2
D: NA
length: 16
J: TRBJ1-4
CDR3: CASSPVGGGVNEKLFF
DNA: TGTGCCAGCAGCCCGGTAGGCGGAGGAGTTAATGAAAAACTGTTTTTT

size: NA
V: TRBV30
D: TRBD1
length: 11
J: TRBJ2-7
CDR3: CAWEGGGEQYF
DNA: TGTGCCTGGGAAGGGGGCGGCGAGCAGTACTTC

size: NA
V: TRBV30
D: NA
length: 13
J: TRBJ2-4
CDR3: CALRHLAKNIQYF
DNA: TGTGCCTTGAGACACCTAGCCAAAAACATTCAGTACTTC

size: NA
V: TRBV6-4
D: NA
length: 14
J: TRBJ2-2
CDR3: CASSDPSVTGELFF
DNA: TGTGCCAGCAGTGACCCTAGCGTAACCGGGGAGCTGTTTTTT

size: NA
V: TRBV6-5
D: TRBD2
length: 13
J: TRBJ2-7
CDR3: CASSSSGTPRKYF
DNA: TGTGCCAGCAGTTCTAGCGGGACCCCTAGGAAGTACTTC

size: NA
V: TRBV9
D: NA
length: 18
J: TRBJ2-7
CDR3: CASSVEPVFIPSSYEQYF
DNA: TGTGCCAGCAGCGTAGAACCGGTTTTTATCCCTAGCTCCTACGAGCAGTACTTC

size: NA
V: TRBV14
D: NA
length: 13
J: TRBJ2-7
CDR3: CAGPSHRVGEQYF
DNA: TGTGCCGGGCCCTCACACAGGGTAGGCGAGCAGTACTTC

size: NA
V: TRBV15
D: TRBD2
length: 15
J: TRBJ2-1
CDR3: CATSRGSGRADEQFF
DNA: TGTGCCACCAGCAGAGGGAGCGGGAGGGCCGATGAGCAGTTCTTC

size: NA
V: TRBV5-4
D: TRBD1
length: 16
J: TRBJ2-5
CDR3: CASSYRDRGLGETQYF
DNA: TGTGCCAGCAGCTACCGGGACAGGGGGCTTGGAGAGACCCAGTACTTC

size: NA
V: TRBV5-1
D: NA
length: 12
J: TRBJ2-7
CDR3: CATRDNSYEQYF
DNA: TGCGCCACCCGGGACAACTCCTACGAGCAGTACTTC

size: NA
V: TRBV5-1
D: NA
length: 14
J: TRBJ2-3
CDR3: CASSLGQAGDTQYF
DNA: TGCGCCAGCAGCTTGGGACAGGCGGGTGATACGCAGTATTTT

size: once
V: TRBV6-5
D: NA
length: 15
J: TRBJ2-4
CDR3: CASSYASPAKNIQYF
DNA: TGTGCCAGCAGTTACGCTAGCCCTGCCAAAAACATTCAGTACTTC

size: NA
V: TRBV27
D: NA
length: 14
J: TRBJ2-5
CDR3: CASSLWAGQETQYF
DNA: TGTGCCAGCAGTTTATGGGCGGGCCAAGAGACCCAGTACTTC

size: NA
V: TRBV9
D: NA
length: 15
J: TRBJ2-7
CDR3: CASSVEGDNPYEQYF
DNA: TGTGCCAGCAGCGTAGAGGGGGATAATCCCTACGAGCAGTACTTC

size: NA
V: TRBV4-1
D: TRBD1
length: 13
J: TRBJ1-2
CDR3: CASSQGTGAGYTF
DNA: TGCGCCAGCAGCCAAGGGACAGGAGCCGGCTACACCTTC

size: NA
V: TRBV29-1
D: TRBD1
length: 12
J: TRBJ2-7
CDR3: CSVWTGGHGQYF
DNA: TGCAGCGTTTGGACAGGGGGCCACGGGCAGTACTTC

size: NA
V: TRBV29-1
D: NA
length: 13
J: TRBJ1-1
CDR3: CSVAVGGNTEAFF
DNA: TGCAGCGTGGCGGTGGGGGGGAACACTGAAGCTTTCTTT

size: few
V: TRBV5-1
D: NA
length: 15
J: TRBJ1-5
CDR3: CASSLEAGENQPQHF
DNA: TGCGCCAGCAGCTTGGAAGCGGGGGAGAATCAGCCCCAGCATTTT

size: NA
V: TRBV6-5
D: NA
length: 13
J: TRBJ1-5
CDR3: CASSPGFFQPQHF
DNA: TGTGCCAGCAGCCCAGGGTTTTTTCAGCCCCAGCATTTT

size: NA
V: TRBV11-3
D: NA
length: 16
J: TRBJ2-7
CDR3: CASSSIQLITGSEQYF
DNA: TGTGCCAGCAGCTCGATCCAACTAATAACAGGGAGCGAGCAGTACTTC

size: few
V: TRBV6-1
D: NA
length: 15
J: TRBJ1-3
CDR3: CASRTEGKGGNTIYF
DNA: TGTGCCAGCAGGACGGAGGGTAAGGGTGGAAACACCATATATTTT

size: NA
V: TRBV6-5
D: NA
length: 13
J: TRBJ2-2
CDR3: CASRRENTGELFF
DNA: TGTGCCAGCAGGCGGGAGAACACCGGGGAGCTGTTTTTT

size: NA
V: TRBV5-4
D: TRBD1
length: 14
J: TRBJ1-1
CDR3: CASSIRDRDTEAFF
DNA: TGTGCCAGCAGCATCCGGGACAGGGACACTGAAGCTTTCTTT

size: NA
V: TRBV5-5
D: NA
length: 15
J: TRBJ1-6
CDR3: CASLSFSPANSPLHF
DNA: TGTGCCAGCCTATCCTTCTCTCCTGCCAATTCACCCCTCCACTTT

size: NA
V: TRBV6-5
D: TRBD1
length: 14
J: TRBJ1-1
CDR3: CASSPRGLHTEAFF
DNA: TGTGCCAGCAGTCCCAGGGGGCTCCACACTGAAGCTTTCTTT